Sequencing of this TCR beta chain was carried out in a study of blood T cells in healthy people across ages. Study-wide context: Template switching retrieved approximately one barcoded beta molecule for each two T cells. Study-level findings and limits: Possibly confounding the expanded clonotype changes was the fact that donor CMV status was unknown. Measured against age, TCR beta diversity per million T cells decreased in a roughly linear manner.

A J-beta primer mix and a sample-barcoded 5' primer were used in a second PCR of roughly 6 to 12 cycles. Each of the cDNA molecules was tagged by a template-switch adaptor with 12 random nucleotides. TCRdb re-derived calls from the 5' RACE reads in MiXCR, one entry per CDR3 protein. The sample has 600,000 to 850,000 distinct CDR3 sequences, roughly 45% seen once. Notes on this clonotype: Its antigen is undetermined.

The CDR3 covers 16 residues. Trimming took 4 bases from V and 0 from J, leaving 12 bases between them. Germline CDR1 MNHEY, CDR2 SVGAGI. The material sequenced was blood. This sequence originates from a woman aged 55-69 years in good health. The chain links TRBV6-5 to TRBJ1-4; D is undetermined. CDR3 DNA sequence: TGTGCCAGCAGTTTAGGATACAGTACAACTAATGAAAAACTGTTTTTT. Translation: CASSLGYSTTNEKLFF.